A single TCR beta chain is shown here with its context. The CDR3 loop spans 15 amino acids. With 5 bases clipped from V and 9 bases from J, the junction kept 9 bases outside the gene matches. Germline V lookup: CDR1 SGHTA, CDR2 FQGTGA. The entry originates in a study of cytomegalovirus exposure and HLA in healthy donors. The primer mix had 60 Vbeta and 13 Jbeta primers. Assay: immunoSEQ multiplex PCR; the TCRdb copy retains only in-frame clones and omits some. The table has some 150,000 clones, approximately 78% seen once. This chain links TRBV7-3 with TRBJ2-1, with 11 bases identical to TRBD2. The sequence was collected from a woman in her forties in good health and CMV-seropositive. Sequenced input: PBMCs. The CDR3 coding sequence is TGTGCCAGCAGCATATTTAGCGGGAGGGCCACTGAGCAGTTCTTC. Residues: CASSIFSGRATEQFF.